A single sample is the source of the 13 T cell receptor beta chains below, sequenced in a study of T cell repertoires in cytomegalovirus infection. These receptors lack a known antigen. TCRdb analysed the reads with MiXCR anew, one entry per CDR3 protein. This sample has hundreds of thousands of distinct CDR3 sequences, with approximately 31% found just once. This specimen was cultured CD8+ T cells from PBMCs, taken from culture after CMV antigen stimulation. The source is a human donor in good health (CMV status not recorded). Some clones in this sample may be carry-over from other donors' samples.

This clonotype was recorded many times. V usage is TRBV7-2 and J usage is TRBJ2-5; D not certain. The germline V gene encodes CDR1 SGHTA and CDR2 FQGNSA. V was clipped by 6 bases and J by 4 bases, with 9 bases between them. The CDR3 is made up of 12 amino acids. The CDR3: CASSWFGETQYF. The CDR3, as DNA: TGTGCCAGCAGTTGGTTCGGAGAGACCCAGTACTTC. Full variable domain (outside the CDR3, taken from reference TRBV7-2 and TRBJ2-5): GAGVSQSPSNKVTEKGKDVELRCDPISGHTALYWYRQSLGQGLEFLIYFQGNSAPDKSGLPSDRFSAERTGGSVSTLTIQRTQQEDSAVYLCASSWFGETQYFGPGTRLLVL.

The rearrangement links TRBV6-6 to TRBJ2-3; D uncertain. Trimming stripped 0 bases from V and 1 base from J, with 11 bases between. CDR1 MNHNY and CDR2 SVGAGI come from the germline V gene (reference sequence). CDR3 length: 16 residues. The CDR3 nucleotides read TGTGCCAGCAGTTACTCTTACGGAACTGGCACAGATACGCAGTATTTT. Protein sequence: CASSYSYGTGTDTQYF.

The rearrangement links TRBV9 to TRBJ2-3, with TRBD2 identical over 7 bases. CDR1 and CDR2 (germline): SGDLS, YYNGEE. The CDR3 covers 17 residues. The ends lost 3 bases at V and 2 bases at J; junction bases unmatched: 12. The CDR3 nucleotides read TGTGCCAGCAGCGCCCCCGTCCTAGCGGAAAACACAGATACGCAGTATTTT. Translating gives CASSAPVLAENTDTQYF.

The chain uses TRBV29-1 and TRBJ2-1; TRBD2 aligns across 12 bases. Germline CDR1 SQVTM, CDR2 ANQGSEA. The CDR3 consists of 14 residues. V shed 3 bases and J 8 bases; nucleotides not matched to a gene: 5. This chain's CDR3 is CSVDGLAGIHEQFF. In DNA form, the CDR3 reads TGCAGCGTTGACGGACTAGCGGGGATCCATGAGCAGTTCTTC.

This chain links TRBV27 with TRBJ1-4; D gene uncertain. The germline V gene has CDR1 MNHEY and CDR2 SMNVEV (reference sequence). The length of the CDR3 is 14 residues. With 5 bases removed from V and 6 bases from J, the gap between germline ends came to 13 bases. The CDR3 loop is CASSPIGRHEKLFF. The DNA for the CDR3 is TGTGCCAGCAGTCCTATCGGCCGGCATGAAAAACTGTTTTTT. Variable domain in full (rest from reference TRBV27 and TRBJ1-4): EAQVTQNPRYLITVTGKKLTVTCSQNMNHEYMSWYRQDPGLGLRQIYYSMNVEVTDKGDVPEGYKVSRKEKRNFPLILESPSPNQTSLYFCASSPIGRHEKLFFGSGTQLSVL.

This chain links TRBV28 with TRBJ2-5; TRBD2 matches 9 bases. Losses at the gene ends were 10 bases for V and 3 bases for J; bases not matched to a gene: 15. This CDR3 comprises 16 residues. Germline assignment: CDR1 MDHEN and CDR2 SYDVKM. The CDR3 DNA is TGTGCCACCCTAAGGAGCGGGGGGAAGGTAGAAGAGACCCAGTACTTC. This encodes CATLRSGGKVEETQYF.

This clonotype was seen a few times. The chain has TRBV4-1 and TRBJ1-6; weak D call: TRBD1 (6 bases). Germline values: CDR1 MGHRA, CDR2 YSYEKL. The CDR3 extends over 12 amino acids. The CDR3 DNA reads TGCGCAGTCGGAGGGGGGAATTCACCCCTCCACTTT. Translating gives CAVGGGNSPLHF.

This clonotype was recorded a few times. The chain has TRBV2 and TRBJ2-2; 7 bases align to TRBD1. The CDR3 runs to 15 residues. Germline V gene sequence: CDR1 SNHLY, CDR2 FYNNEI. Trimming took 6 bases from V and 5 from J; bases not matched to a gene: 9. In DNA form, the CDR3 reads TGTGCCAGCAGCGACAGGGCCCAGGGGACCGGGGAGCTGTTTTTT. As protein: CASSDRAQGTGELFF. Looking up the rest from reference TRBV2 and TRBJ2-2 gives the full variable domain: EPEVTQTPSHQVTQMGQEVILRCVPISNHLYFYWYRQILGQKVEFLVSFYNNEISEKSEIFDDQFSVERPDGSNFTLKIRSTKLEDSAMYFCASSDRAQGTGELFFGEGSRLTVL.

For this clonotype: A single base separates this from a much larger clone, so it may be a read error. CDR3 residues: CASSLRLAGDRDSGEQFF. For the CDR3, the DNA is TGTGCCAGCAGCTTACGACTAGCGGGGGACCGAGATTCTGGTGAGCAGTTCTTC. The genes are TRBV7-2 and TRBJ2-1, with 12 bases that match TRBD2. This CDR3 contains 18 residues. J gave up 9 bases and V 2 bases, and 14 bases lay outside the gene matches. The V gene's germline CDR1 is SGHTA and CDR2 FQGNSA. The full variable domain, with the rest looked up from reference TRBV7-2 and TRBJ2-1, is GAGVSQSPSNKVTEKGKDVELRCDPISGHTALYWYRQSLGQGLEFLIYFQGNSAPDKSGLPSDRFSAERTGGSVSTLTIQRTQQEDSAVYLCASSLRLAGDRDSGEQFFGPGTRLTVL.

This CDR3 is CAITGEPAYEQYV. In nucleotides, the CDR3 is TGCGCCATTACCGGGGAGCCTGCATACGAGCAGTACGTC. V and J are TRBV23-1 and TRBJ2-7, with D possibly TRBD2 on 5 matching bases. TRBV23-1 is an ORF, with its function uncertain. There are 13 residues in the CDR3. V lost 10 bases to trimming and J lost 4 bases, with 17 bases between them.

This chain connects TRBV4-1 to TRBJ1-6; no clear D. This CDR3 has 16 amino acids. V dropped 6 bases and J dropped 0 bases, with 12 bases sitting between them. The V gene's germline CDR1 is MGHRA and CDR2 YSYEKL. In nucleotides, the CDR3 is TGCGCCAGCAGATTGGCGAGGAGCTCCTATAATTCACCCCTCCACTTT. This codes for CASRLARSSYNSPLHF.

A few counts support this clonotype. The chain carries TRBV5-1 and TRBJ1-1; a possible D gene is TRBD1 (6 bases). This CDR3 has 15 residues. V lost 0 bases to trimming and J lost 0 bases, with 9 bases between them. Germline V gives CDR1 SGHRS, CDR2 YFSETQ. CDR3 sequence (DNA): TGCGCCAGCAGCTTGGTTCCAGGGGTGAACACTGAAGCTTTCTTT. Protein product: CASSLVPGVNTEAFF.

The genes are TRBV12-3 or TRBV12-4 and TRBJ1-1; D gene ambiguous. The CDR3 has 14 amino acids. V was shortened by 6 bases and J by 5 bases, with 16 bases between the two germline ends. CDR3 loop: CASRSDGRLTEAFF. DNA of the CDR3: TGTGCCAGCAGGTCGGACGGCAGGTTGACTGAAGCTTTCTTT.